This T cell receptor (beta chain) was sequenced for a study of vaccination effects on CD4 cells after COVID-19. A note on this clone: Its antigen is as yet unknown.

Germline values: CDR1 MNHEY, CDR2 SVGEGT. V lost 6 bases and J 1 base, leaving 12 bases between the germline ends. The CDR3 loop spans 14 amino acids. Viral peptide pool expansion of antigen-specific CD4+ T cells preceded sequencing in the ViraFEST assay. With 9 to 11 days of culture completed, CD4+ T cells were isolated. All participants had two doses of either the BNT162b2 or mRNA-1273 vaccine. Vaccinated recipients, who were negative for nucleocapsid antibodies, had no history of SARS-CoV-2 infection. Every well got a few million PBMC, which were grown with 10 IU/ml IL-2 and 10 ug/ml peptides. Researchers swapped half the medium for IL-2 medium on both days 3 and 7. Findings and limits, study-wide: There was marked clonal contraction among infection- and vaccine-induced clones late after vaccination.

This table comes from immunoSEQ multiplex PCR, and its TCRdb copy is limited to in-frame clones, with some not included. The sample shows about 59,000 clones, about 78% of them seen only once. V is TRBV6-2 or TRBV6-3 and J is TRBJ1-1; no clear D gene. This material consisted of CD4+ T cells from PBMCs cultured with HCoV-OC43 spike peptides, taken after COVID-19 vaccination. Subset of the sample: HCoV-OC43 spike overlapping peptide pool stimulation. This sequence was found in a human donor who received a COVID-19 vaccine. The chain's CDR3 is CASSPRRGNTEAFF. In DNA, the CDR3 is TGTGCCAGCAGCCCCCGGCGGGGGAACACTGAAGCTTTCTTT.